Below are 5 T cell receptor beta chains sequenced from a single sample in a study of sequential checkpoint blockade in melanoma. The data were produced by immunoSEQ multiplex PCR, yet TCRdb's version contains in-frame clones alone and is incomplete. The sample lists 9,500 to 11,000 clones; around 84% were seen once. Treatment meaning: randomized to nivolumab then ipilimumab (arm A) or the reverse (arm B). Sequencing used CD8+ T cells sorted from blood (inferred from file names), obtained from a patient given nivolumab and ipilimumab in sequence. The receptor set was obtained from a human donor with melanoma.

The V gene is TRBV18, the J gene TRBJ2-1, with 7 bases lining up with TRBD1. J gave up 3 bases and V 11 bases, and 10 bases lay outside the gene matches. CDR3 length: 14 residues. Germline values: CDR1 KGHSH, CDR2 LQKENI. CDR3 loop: CAGSRTGYYNEQFF. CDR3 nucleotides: TGTGCCGGTTCCCGGACAGGTTACTACAATGAGCAGTTCTTC.

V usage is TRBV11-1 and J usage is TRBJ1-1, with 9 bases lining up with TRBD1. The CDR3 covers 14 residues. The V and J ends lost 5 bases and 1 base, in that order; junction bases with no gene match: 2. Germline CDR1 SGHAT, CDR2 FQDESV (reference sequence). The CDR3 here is CASSPGQGNTEAFF. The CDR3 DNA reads TGTGCCAGCAGCCCGGGACAGGGGAACACTGAAGCTTTCTTT.

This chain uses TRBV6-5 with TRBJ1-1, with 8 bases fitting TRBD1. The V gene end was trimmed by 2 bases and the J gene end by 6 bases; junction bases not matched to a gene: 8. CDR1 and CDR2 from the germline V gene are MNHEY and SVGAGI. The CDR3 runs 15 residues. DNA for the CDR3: TGTGCCAGCAGTTACCTCGGACAGGGAGAGCCTGAAGCTTTCTTT. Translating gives CASSYLGQGEPEAFF.

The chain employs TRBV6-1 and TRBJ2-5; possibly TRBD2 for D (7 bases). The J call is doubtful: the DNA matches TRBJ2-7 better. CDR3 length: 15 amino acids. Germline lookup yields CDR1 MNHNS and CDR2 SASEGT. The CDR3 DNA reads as TGTGCCAGCAGGGAGGGGGGGGGCGAATCCTACGAGCAGTACTTC. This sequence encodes CASREGGGESYEQYF.

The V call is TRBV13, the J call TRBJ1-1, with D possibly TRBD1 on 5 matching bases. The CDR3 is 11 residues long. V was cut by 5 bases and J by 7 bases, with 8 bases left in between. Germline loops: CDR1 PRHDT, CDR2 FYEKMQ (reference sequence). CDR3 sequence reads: CASSRRVEAFF. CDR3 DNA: TGTGCCAGCAGCCGCAGGGTTGAAGCTTTCTTT.